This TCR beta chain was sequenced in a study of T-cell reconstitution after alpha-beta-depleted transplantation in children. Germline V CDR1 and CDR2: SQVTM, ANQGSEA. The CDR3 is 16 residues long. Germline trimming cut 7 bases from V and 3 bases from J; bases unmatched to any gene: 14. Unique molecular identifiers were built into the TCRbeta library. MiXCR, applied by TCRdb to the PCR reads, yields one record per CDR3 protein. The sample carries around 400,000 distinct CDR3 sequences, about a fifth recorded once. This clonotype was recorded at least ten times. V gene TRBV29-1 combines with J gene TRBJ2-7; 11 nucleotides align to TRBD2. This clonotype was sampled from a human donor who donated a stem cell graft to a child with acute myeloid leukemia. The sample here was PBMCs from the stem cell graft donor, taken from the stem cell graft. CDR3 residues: CSAQLAGGPSDYEQYF. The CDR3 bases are TGCAGCGCCCAGCTAGCGGGAGGCCCCTCGGACTACGAGCAGTACTTC.